The 28 T cell receptor beta chains below were found in one sample sequenced in a study of blood T cell repertoires in COVID-19. TCRdb's table, derived via immunoSEQ multiplex PCR, lists solely in-frame clones and lacks some. The data hold fewer than 450,000 clones, with about nine tenths observed a single time. The sequencing sample was made of peripheral blood. These receptors were collected from a woman in her fifties or sixties with COVID-19, enrolled during active disease.

The chain couples TRBV28 to TRBJ1-6; weak D call: TRBD1 (5 bases). Trimming removed 3 bases at V and 5 bases at J, with 8 bases between. CDR3 length: 14 residues. Per germline, CDR1 MDHEN and CDR2 SYDVKM. Here the CDR3 DNA reads TGTGCCAGCAGTTTGTCACAGGATAATTCACCCCTCCACTTT. Translation gives CASSLSQDNSPLHF. The whole variable domain, filled in from reference TRBV28 and TRBJ1-6, reads DVKVTQSSRYLVKRTGEKVFLECVQDMDHENMFWYRQDPGLGLRLIYFSYDVKMKEKGDIPEGYSVSREKKERFSLILESASTNQTSMYLCASSLSQDNSPLHFGNGTRLTVT.

This clone has only a few counts. The CDR3 reads CASSLAGGGVDPNYGYTF. The CDR3 region has the DNA TGTGCCAGCAGCCTAGCCGGGGGAGGTGTTGATCCTAACTATGGCTACACCTTC. The chain links TRBV11-2 to TRBJ1-2; TRBD1 is a possible D gene (5 bases). CDR1 SGHAT and CDR2 FQNNGV come from the germline V gene. V gave up 5 bases and J gave up 0 bases, with 22 bases separating them. The CDR3 runs 18 residues.

This chain joins TRBV27 and TRBJ1-2; the match to TRBD1 covers 7 bases. The CDR3 length is 16 residues. V dropped 3 bases and J dropped 4; count of bases not matched to a gene: 11. Germline assignment: CDR1 MNHEY and CDR2 SMNVEV (reference sequence). The CDR3, as DNA: TGTGCCAGCAGTTTGAAGTACAGGGGCAGAAGCTATGGCTACACCTTC. This encodes CASSLKYRGRSYGYTF.

This chain connects TRBV4-1 to TRBJ2-2, with 10 bases matching TRBD2. Per germline, CDR1 MGHRA and CDR2 YSYEKL. Trimming removed 1 base from V and 7 bases from J; junction bases left unmatched: 9. The CDR3 extends over 17 amino acids. CDR3: CASSQGPSGGVDGELFF. In nucleotides, the CDR3 is TGCGCCAGCAGCCAAGGCCCTAGCGGGGGAGTGGACGGGGAGCTGTTTTTT.

V and J are TRBV6-5 and TRBJ2-2; 7 nucleotides match TRBD1. This CDR3 spans 14 amino acids. The germline V gene has CDR1 MNHEY and CDR2 SVGAGI. Unmatched junction bases numbered 7, after V lost 6 bases and J lost 6 bases. The chain's CDR3 is CASRNGQGAGELFF. The CDR3 DNA is TGTGCCAGCAGGAACGGGCAGGGGGCCGGGGAGCTGTTTTTT.

V usage is TRBV3-1 (or the pseudogene TRBV3-2) and J usage is TRBJ1-1; TRBD1 aligns across 8 bases. Trimming removed 7 bases from V and 3 bases from J; junction bases left unmatched: 13. Per the germline V gene, CDR1 is LGHDT and CDR2 is YNNKEL (reference sequence). This CDR3 has 16 amino acids. CDR3 loop: CASTPNTGGADTEAFF. In nucleotides, the CDR3 is TGTGCCAGCACCCCGAACACAGGGGGGGCGGACACTGAAGCTTTCTTT.

The count of this clone is one. V and J are TRBV6-5 and TRBJ1-2; D is perhaps TRBD1 (5 bases). There are 13 residues in the CDR3. Germline-derived CDR1 and CDR2 are MNHEY and SVGAGI. The V end was cut by 6 bases, the J end by 6 bases, with 14 bases between. CDR3 amino acids: CASRKGLVDGYTF. The CDR3 bases are TGTGCCAGCAGAAAGGGGCTTGTCGATGGCTACACCTTC.

This clone has just one count. The gene calls are TRBV6-5 and TRBJ1-1; a weak D match, TRBD1 (5 bases). Germline CDR1 MNHEY, CDR2 SVGAGI. This CDR3 region has 13 residues. V was trimmed by 1 base and J by 4 bases, leaving 7 bases between them. In nucleotides, the CDR3 is TGTGCCAGCAGTTACTTCGGGGGCACTGAAGCTTTCTTT. Translated, it gives CASSYFGGTEAFF.

The V and J genes are TRBV30 and TRBJ1-1; possibly TRBD1 for D (6 bases). V was cut by 4 bases and J by 4 bases, with 13 bases left in between. Germline-derived CDR1 and CDR2 are GTSNPN and SVGIG (reference sequence). The CDR3 has 13 residues. The CDR3 DNA follows: TGTGCCTGGATATTGGCAGGGGTCACTGAAGCTTTCTTT. Translating it yields CAWILAGVTEAFF. Together with reference TRBV30 and TRBJ1-1, the CDR3 gives the full variable domain: SQTIHQWPATLVQPVGSPLSLECTVEGTSNPNLYWYRQAAGRGLQLLFYSVGIGQISSEVPQNLSASRPQDRQFILSSKKLLLSDSGFYLCAWILAGVTEAFFGQGTRLTVV.

A note on this clone: The junction differs from germline at one of its ends, possibly a read error. V is TRBV20-1 and J is TRBJ2-7; 12 positions match TRBD2. The CDR3 runs to 11 residues. The germline gives CDR1 DFQATT, CDR2 SNEGSKA (reference sequence). The CDR3 nucleotides are TGCAGTGCTTTGACTAGCGGGGGACTTCACTTC. The encoded protein is CSALTSGGLHF.

V is TRBV21-1 and J is TRBJ2-3; the table calls TRBD1, which could not be checked here. TRBV21-1 is a recognized pseudogene. This CDR3 has 14 amino acids. This CDR3 is CASSKGQATDTQYF. DNA of the CDR3: TGTGCCAGCAGCAAAGGCCAGGCCACAGATACGCAGTATTTT.

This clone has only one observation. An end of the junction differs from the germline gene, which may be a read error. The chain uses TRBV10-3 and TRBJ2-7, with TRBD1 matching 8 bases. The germline CDR1 and CDR2 sequences are ENHRY and SYGVKD. This CDR3 has 15 amino acids. CDR3 bases: TGTGCCATCAGCGAGTTAACAGGGGGACCCTACGAGCAGTACTTC. This sequence encodes CAISELTGGPYEQYF.

Concerning this clone: Other DNA sequences in the sample encode the same CDR3. V is TRBV6-5 and J is TRBJ1-1; the D is unclear. This CDR3 spans 13 amino acids. Germline V gives CDR1 MNHEY, CDR2 SVGAGI. Trimming took 0 bases from V and 1 from J, leaving 3 bases between them. The CDR3 here is CASSYSRNTEAFF. CDR3 coding DNA: TGTGCCAGCAGTTACTCCCGGAACACTGAAGCTTTCTTT.

CDR3 amino acids: CATKPGQMNTEAFF. The CDR3 DNA is TGTGCCACCAAACCGGGACAGATGAACACTGAAGCTTTCTTT. This chain joins TRBV6-5 and TRBJ1-1; the match to TRBD1 covers 7 bases. Germline loops: CDR1 MNHEY, CDR2 SVGAGI. Losses at the gene ends were 10 bases for V and 0 bases for J; bases not matched to a gene: 8. The CDR3 is 14 amino acids.

This clone was detected a few times. The chain has TRBV5-1 and TRBJ2-3; D unclear. This CDR3 has 14 amino acids. From germline, CDR1 is SGHRS and CDR2 YFSETQ. V was shortened by 0 bases and J by 6 bases, with 11 bases between the two germline ends. The CDR3 loop is CASSLGPSEDTQYF. The CDR3 coding sequence is TGCGCCAGCAGCTTGGGTCCCTCTGAGGATACGCAGTATTTT. The variable domain in full, with the rest retrieved from reference TRBV5-1 and TRBJ2-3, is KAGVTQTPRYLIKTRGQQVTLSCSPISGHRSVSWYQQTPGQGLQFLFEYFSETQRNKGNFPGRFSGRQFSNSRSEMNVSTLELGDSALYLCASSLGPSEDTQYFGPGTRLTVL.

In this sample, this clone turned up once. CDR3 DNA: TGTGCCAGCAGCTTAGGACTGAACGACAATGAGCAGTTCTTC. Translation: CASSLGLNDNEQFF. The gene calls are TRBV11-3 and TRBJ2-1, with no clear D. Germline CDR1 and CDR2: SGHNT and YENEEA. CDR3 length: 14 amino acids. V dropped 1 base and J dropped 5 bases, with 9 bases sitting between them.

CDR3 region: CATSDSHRGVYGYTF. The CDR3 bases are TGTGCCACCAGTGATTCCCACAGGGGGGTCTATGGCTACACCTTC. The chain is built from TRBV24-1 and TRBJ1-2, with 8 bases fitting TRBD1. V was clipped by 2 bases and J by 4 bases; unmatched bases: 5. Germline V gene sequence: CDR1 KGHDR, CDR2 SFDVKD. The CDR3 consists of 15 residues.

The CDR3 nucleotides are TGTGCCAGCAGCTTCACAGGTTTTCAGCCCCAGCATTTT. Translation gives CASSFTGFQPQHF. The chain combines TRBV7-2 with TRBJ1-5; tentative D call: TRBD1 (5 bases). This CDR3 is 13 amino acids long. The V gene lost 3 bases and the J gene lost 6 bases, with 9 bases spanning the gap. Germline V gene lookup returns CDR1 SGHTA and CDR2 FQGNSA.

This clone was found once. This rearrangement joins TRBV11-2 to TRBJ2-3; 14 nucleotides match TRBD2. CDR1 is SGHAT, CDR2 FQNNGV, per germline. J was trimmed by 3 bases and V by 4 bases; bases with no gene match: 3. CDR3 size: 16 residues. DNA for the CDR3: TGTGCCAGCAGCTCCGGGACTAGCGGGGGAACAGATACGCAGTATTTT. It yields the protein CASSSGTSGGTDTQYF.

The CDR3 is CASSGSSGGTDTQYF. The DNA for the CDR3 is TGCGCCAGCAGCGGTTCTAGCGGGGGGACAGATACGCAGTATTTT. The chain carries TRBV5-1 and TRBJ2-3; 11 nucleotides agree with TRBD2. J gave up 3 bases and V 4 bases, and 4 bases lay outside the gene matches. Looked up from germline, CDR1 is SGHRS and CDR2 is YFSETQ. CDR3 size: 15 residues.

The CDR3: CASRGAVEVTEAFF. As DNA, the CDR3 is TGTGCCAGCAGGGGGGCAGTGGAGGTCACTGAAGCTTTCTTT. V and J are TRBV27 and TRBJ1-1; D is possibly TRBD1 (6 bases). Germline loops: CDR1 MNHEY, CDR2 SMNVEV (reference sequence). The CDR3 extends over 14 amino acids. Between the trimmed V and J ends, which lost 6 bases and 4 bases, there was a span of 15 bases.

V usage is TRBV6-5 and J usage is TRBJ1-1, with D possibly matching TRBD1 (6 bases). V lost 8 bases, J lost 4 bases, and 11 bases lay in between. Germline V lookup: CDR1 MNHEY, CDR2 SVGAGI. There are 12 residues in the CDR3. DNA of the CDR3: TGTGCCAGCGGTAGGGGGACCACTGAAGCTTTCTTT. It is translated as CASGRGTTEAFF.

V is TRBV3-1 (or the pseudogene TRBV3-2) and J is TRBJ1-1; 9 positions match TRBD1. This CDR3 region has 13 residues. Germline V gene lookup returns CDR1 LGHDT and CDR2 YNNKEL (reference sequence). Trimming took 3 bases from V and 7 from J; bases not matched to a gene: 3. CDR3 residues: CASSQGGQGEAFF. CDR3 nucleotides: TGTGCCAGCAGCCAGGGGGGACAGGGTGAAGCTTTCTTT.

DNA of the CDR3: TGTGCCAGCAGCAAAGTGGAGGGGCGGAACAATGAGCAGTTCTTC. Its protein product is CASSKVEGRNNEQFF. The chain employs TRBV21-1 and TRBJ2-1; TRBD2 is taken as the D call from the table, unchecked against the DNA. TRBV21-1 is noted as a pseudogene. The CDR3 loop spans 15 amino acids.

The chain uses TRBV2 and TRBJ1-1; D gene ambiguous. CDR1 SNHLY and CDR2 FYNNEI come from the germline V gene. There are 14 residues in the CDR3. Trimming took 6 bases from V and 4 from J, leaving 15 bases between them. This CDR3 reads CASRGRSGVTEAFF. CDR3 DNA: TGTGCCAGCAGAGGGAGGTCAGGTGTCACTGAAGCTTTCTTT.

About this clone: One end of the junction does not line up with germline, which may come from a read error. This chain joins TRBV27 and TRBJ2-3; no firm D call. The CDR3 covers 15 residues. Germline values: CDR1 MNHEY, CDR2 SMNVEV (reference sequence). The CDR3, as DNA: TGTGCCAACAGTTTATCGCCCTCGGGCACAGATACGCAGTATTTT. Protein product: CANSLSPSGTDTQYF.

The V call is TRBV29-1, the J call TRBJ2-3; 9 bases align to TRBD2. CDR1 and CDR2 from the germline V gene are SQVTM and ANQGSEA. CDR3 size: 15 residues. The J segment lost 2 bases and the V segment lost 6 bases, leaving 9 bases of the junction unmatched. The CDR3 region has the DNA TGCAGCGTCCGAGGGGGGGGACTAGCCACAGATACGCAGTATTTT. This gives the protein CSVRGGGLATDTQYF.

V gene TRBV24-1 combines with J gene TRBJ2-3, with D uncertain. The CDR3 is made up of 15 amino acids. Trimming removed 2 bases at V and 2 bases at J, with 10 bases between. CDR1 KGHDR and CDR2 SFDVKD come from the germline V gene. CDR3 DNA sequence: TGTGCCACCAGTGATTCCCAGGTTCTCACAGATACGCAGTATTTT. As protein: CATSDSQVLTDTQYF.